This TCR beta chain is from a study of cytomegalovirus exposure and HLA in healthy donors. The ends were cut back, 3 bases at V and 3 bases at J, with 12 bases in the middle. The germline gives CDR1 SNHLY, CDR2 FYNNEI. The CDR3 extends over 15 amino acids. Use of 60 Vbeta and 13 Jbeta primers characterized the PCR. The assay was immunoSEQ multiplex PCR, and TCRdb's table has in-frame clones only and misses some. The data hold over 150,000 clones, with 82% observed a single time. The chain joins TRBV2 to TRBJ2-1; D perhaps matches TRBD1 (6 bases). The origin of this receptor is a boy between 2 and 15 years old in good health and CMV-seronegative. The sequenced material came from PBMCs. CDR3 sequence (DNA): TGTGCCAGCAGTGATGAGTGGGGGCTCTACAATGAGCAGTTCTTC. Its protein is CASSDEWGLYNEQFF.